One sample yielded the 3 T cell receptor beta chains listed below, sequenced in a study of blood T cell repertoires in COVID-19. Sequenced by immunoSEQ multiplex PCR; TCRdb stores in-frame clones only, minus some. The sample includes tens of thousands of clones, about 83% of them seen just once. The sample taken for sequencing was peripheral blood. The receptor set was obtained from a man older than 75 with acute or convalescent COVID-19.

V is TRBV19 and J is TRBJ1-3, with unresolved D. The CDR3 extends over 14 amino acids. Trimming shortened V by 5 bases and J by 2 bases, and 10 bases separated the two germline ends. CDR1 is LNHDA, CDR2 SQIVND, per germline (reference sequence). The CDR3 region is CASSLGAPGNTIYF. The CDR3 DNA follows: TGTGCCAGTAGTTTGGGAGCTCCTGGAAACACCATATATTTT.

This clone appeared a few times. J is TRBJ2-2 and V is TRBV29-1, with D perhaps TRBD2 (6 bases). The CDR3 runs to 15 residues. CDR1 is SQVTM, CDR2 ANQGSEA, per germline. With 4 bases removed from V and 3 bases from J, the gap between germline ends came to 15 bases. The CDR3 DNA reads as TGCAGCGTTGTCCTGGGGGGTATTGACACCGGGGAGCTGTTTTTT. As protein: CSVVLGGIDTGELFF.

The CDR3 spells CASSHDTNTEAFF. The CDR3, as DNA: TGCGCCAGCAGCCATGACACGAACACTGAAGCTTTCTTT. This chain links TRBV4-3 with TRBJ1-1; D call uncertain. This CDR3 contains 13 residues. The V and J ends lost 3 bases and 1 base respectively, with 6 bases between them. The germline V gene encodes CDR1 LGHNA and CDR2 YSLEER.